Listed below are T cell receptor beta chains from one sample, sequenced in a study of blood T cells in healthy people across ages. Each CDR3 protein is one row after TCRdb ran MiXCR on the 5' RACE reads. This table holds approximately 800,000 distinct CDR3 sequences, around 50% found once. Sequencing input: blood. These receptors were collected from an older man in good health. Both conserved end residues are trimmed from each CDR3. Each record gives: J gene, V gene, CDR3 protein.

j_call: TRBJ2-7; v_call: TRBV29-1; cdr3_aa: SVEMEQGGYEQY
j_call: TRBJ1-3; v_call: TRBV20-1; cdr3_aa: SAQDRTGNTIY
j_call: TRBJ2-6; v_call: TRBV5-1; cdr3_aa: ASSSQNSGANVLT
j_call: TRBJ2-7; v_call: TRBV6-2/TRBV6-3; cdr3_aa: ASSGPGASGSYEQY
j_call: TRBJ2-5; v_call: TRBV28; cdr3_aa: TSGLRAGTQY
j_call: TRBJ2-3; v_call: TRBV7-2; cdr3_aa: ASSDIRDAGTDTQY
j_call: TRBJ1-2; v_call: TRBV20-1; cdr3_aa: SGQSFLGTGGYT
j_call: TRBJ2-6; v_call: TRBV6-1; cdr3_aa: ASSAQHSGANVLT
j_call: TRBJ2-3; v_call: TRBV20-1; cdr3_aa: SVPRGGRVADTQY
j_call: TRBJ2-7; v_call: TRBV20-1; cdr3_aa: SASGKRGTYEQY
j_call: TRBJ1-1; v_call: TRBV5-6; cdr3_aa: ASSAGTGLNTEAF
j_call: TRBJ2-7; v_call: TRBV6-2/TRBV6-3; cdr3_aa: ASTERGSSYEQY
j_call: NA; v_call: TRBV29-1; cdr3_aa: SVEEPTSGHQETQF
j_call: TRBJ2-1; v_call: TRBV4-2; cdr3_aa: ASSQEETNEQF
j_call: TRBJ2-5; v_call: TRBV7-2; cdr3_aa: ASTVGLRGGEQY
j_call: TRBJ2-3; v_call: TRBV14; cdr3_aa: AGSQDVPLAGVSDTQY
j_call: TRBJ2-7; v_call: TRBV20-1; cdr3_aa: SARALEPYEQY
j_call: TRBJ2-5; v_call: TRBV9; cdr3_aa: ASSVGPAGADQETQY
j_call: TRBJ2-3; v_call: TRBV20-1; cdr3_aa: SAVTGYSNTDTQY
j_call: TRBJ2-5; v_call: TRBV7-2; cdr3_aa: ASSQLVIRDGETQY
j_call: TRBJ2-1; v_call: TRBV20-1; cdr3_aa: SARSAAYNEQF
j_call: TRBJ2-7; v_call: TRBV7-9; cdr3_aa: ASRKGNGGPPYEQY